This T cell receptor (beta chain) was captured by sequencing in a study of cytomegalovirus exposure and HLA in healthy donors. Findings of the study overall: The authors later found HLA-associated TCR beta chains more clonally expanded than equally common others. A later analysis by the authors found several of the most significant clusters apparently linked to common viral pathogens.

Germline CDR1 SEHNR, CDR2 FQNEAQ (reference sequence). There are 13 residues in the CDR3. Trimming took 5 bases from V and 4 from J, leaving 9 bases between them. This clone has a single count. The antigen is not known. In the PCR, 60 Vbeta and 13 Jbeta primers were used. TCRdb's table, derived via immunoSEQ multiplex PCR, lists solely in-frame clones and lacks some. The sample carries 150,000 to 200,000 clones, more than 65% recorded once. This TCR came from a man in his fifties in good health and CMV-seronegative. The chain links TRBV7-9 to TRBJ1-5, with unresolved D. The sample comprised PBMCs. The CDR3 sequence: CASSPSGNQPQHF. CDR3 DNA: TGTGCCAGCAGCCCATCGGGGAATCAGCCCCAGCATTTT.